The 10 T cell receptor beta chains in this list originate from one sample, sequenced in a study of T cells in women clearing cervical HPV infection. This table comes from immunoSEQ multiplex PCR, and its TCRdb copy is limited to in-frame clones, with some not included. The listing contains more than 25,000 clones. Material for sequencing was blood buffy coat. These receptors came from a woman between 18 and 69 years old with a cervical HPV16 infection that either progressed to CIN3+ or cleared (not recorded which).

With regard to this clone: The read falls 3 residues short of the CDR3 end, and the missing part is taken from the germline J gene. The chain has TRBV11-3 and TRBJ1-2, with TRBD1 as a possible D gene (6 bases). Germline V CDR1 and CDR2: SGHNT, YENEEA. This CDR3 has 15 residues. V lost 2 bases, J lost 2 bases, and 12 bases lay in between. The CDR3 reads CASSLQGSQNYGYTF. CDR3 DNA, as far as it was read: TGTGCCAGCAGCTTACAGGGGTCCCAAAACTATGGC. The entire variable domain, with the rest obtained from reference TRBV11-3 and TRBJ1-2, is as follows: EAGVVQSPRYKIIEKKQPVAFWCNPISGHNTLYWYLQNLGQGPELLIRYENEEAVDDSQLPKDRFSAERLKGVDSTLKIQPAELGDSAVYLCASSLQGSQNYGYTFGSGTRLTVV.

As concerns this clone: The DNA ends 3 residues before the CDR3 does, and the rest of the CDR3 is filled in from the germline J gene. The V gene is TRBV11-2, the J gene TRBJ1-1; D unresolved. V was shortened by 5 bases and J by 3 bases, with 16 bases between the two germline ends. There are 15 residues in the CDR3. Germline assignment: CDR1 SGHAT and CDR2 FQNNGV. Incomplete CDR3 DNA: TGTGCCAGCAGCCGCCCAGGATGGGCTGACACTGAA. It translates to CASSRPGWADTE. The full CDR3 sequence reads CASSRPGWADTEAFF. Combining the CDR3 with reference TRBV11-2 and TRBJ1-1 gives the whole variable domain EAGVAQSPRYKIIEKRQSVAFWCNPISGHATLYWYQQILGQGPKLLIQFQNNGVVDDSQLPKDRFSAERLKGVDSTLKIQPAKLEDSAVYLCASSRPGWADTEAFFGQGTRLTVV.

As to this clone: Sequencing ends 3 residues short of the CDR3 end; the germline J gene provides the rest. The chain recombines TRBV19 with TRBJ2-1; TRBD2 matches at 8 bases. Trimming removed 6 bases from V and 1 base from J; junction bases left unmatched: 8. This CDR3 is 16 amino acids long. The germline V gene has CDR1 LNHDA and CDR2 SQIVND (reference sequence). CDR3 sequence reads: CASSSPSSGSYNEQFF. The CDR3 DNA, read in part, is TGTGCCAGTAGCTCCCCCTCTAGCGGGTCCTACAATGAG.

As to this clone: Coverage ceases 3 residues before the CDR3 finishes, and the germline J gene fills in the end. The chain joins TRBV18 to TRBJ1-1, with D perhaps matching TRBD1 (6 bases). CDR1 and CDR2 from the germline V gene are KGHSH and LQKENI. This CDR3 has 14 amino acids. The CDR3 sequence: CASSPPSGTGLAFF. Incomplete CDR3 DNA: TGTGCCAGCTCACCACCGAGTGGAACAGGGCTA.

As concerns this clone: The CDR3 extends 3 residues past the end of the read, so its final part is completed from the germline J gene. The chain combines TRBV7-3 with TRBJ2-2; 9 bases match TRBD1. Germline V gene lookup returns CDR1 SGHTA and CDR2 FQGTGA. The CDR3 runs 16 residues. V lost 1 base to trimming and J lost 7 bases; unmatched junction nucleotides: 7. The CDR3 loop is CASSLIGGQGGGELFF. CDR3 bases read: TGTGCCAGCAGCTTAATCGGGGGACAGGGTGGCGGGGAG.

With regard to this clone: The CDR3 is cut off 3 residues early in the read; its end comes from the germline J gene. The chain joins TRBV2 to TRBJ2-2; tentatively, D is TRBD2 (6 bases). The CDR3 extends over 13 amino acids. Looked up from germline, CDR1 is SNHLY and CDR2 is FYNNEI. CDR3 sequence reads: CASRGGRNEKLFF. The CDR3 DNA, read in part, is TGTGCCAGCAGGGGGGGTCGGAATGAAAAG.

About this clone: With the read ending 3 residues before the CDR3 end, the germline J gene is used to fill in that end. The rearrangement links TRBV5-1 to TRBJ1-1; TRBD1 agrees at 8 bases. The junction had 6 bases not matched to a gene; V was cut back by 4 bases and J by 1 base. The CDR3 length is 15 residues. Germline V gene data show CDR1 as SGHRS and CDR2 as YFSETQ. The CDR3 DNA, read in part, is TGCGCCAGCAGCCGTGTAGACAGGGGGAACACTGAA. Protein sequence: CASSRVDRGNTE. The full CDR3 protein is CASSRVDRGNTEAFF.

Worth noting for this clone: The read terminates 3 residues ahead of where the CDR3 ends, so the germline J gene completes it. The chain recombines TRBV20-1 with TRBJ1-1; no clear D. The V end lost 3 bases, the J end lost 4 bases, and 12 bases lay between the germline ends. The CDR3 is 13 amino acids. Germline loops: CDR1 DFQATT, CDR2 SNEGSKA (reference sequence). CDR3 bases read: TGCAGTGCTAGGTGGAATAGCCTCACTGAA. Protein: CSARWNSLTE. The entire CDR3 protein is CSARWNSLTEAFF.

This CDR3 reads CASSLEGLTNEQFF. The covered CDR3 bases are TGTGCCAGCAGCTTAGAGGGGTTAACTAATGAG. The V and J genes are TRBV7-9 and TRBJ2-1, with a weak D call TRBD1 (5 bases). From the germline J gene comes the end of the CDR3, since the read stops 3 residues before it. The CDR3 contains 14 residues. Germline CDR1 is SEHNR and CDR2 is FQNEAQ (reference sequence). V lost 1 base and J lost 7, with 11 bases in between.

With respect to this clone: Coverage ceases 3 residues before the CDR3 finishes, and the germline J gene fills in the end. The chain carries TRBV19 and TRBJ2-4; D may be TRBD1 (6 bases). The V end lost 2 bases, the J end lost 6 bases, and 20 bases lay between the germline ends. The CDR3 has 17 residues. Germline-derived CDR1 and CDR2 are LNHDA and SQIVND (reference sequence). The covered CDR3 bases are TGTGCCAGTAGTATAATACAGGGTGCGCTATCGGGAAACATT. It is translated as CASSIIQGALSGNI. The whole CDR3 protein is CASSIIQGALSGNIQYF.